The clone carrying this TCR beta chain turned up a few times. The antigen is unknown. The CDR3 runs to 15 residues. Germline lookup yields CDR1 KGHDR and CDR2 SFDVKD. The ends lost 3 bases at V and 6 bases at J; junction bases unmatched: 5. The TCR library protocol was used to attach unique molecular identifiers. These identifiers were attached to individual cDNA molecules. TCRdb redid the calling of the 5' RACE reads with MiXCR, one entry per CDR3 protein. The repertoire includes about 67,000 distinct CDR3 sequences, roughly 11% of them detected once, and around 4% sits in the top ten. This specimen belongs to a study of early T cells in non-severe SARS-CoV-2 infection. The study, taken as a whole, reports: VDJdb matching skewed toward anti-spike CD8 responses, missing private and CD4 specificities.

The chain joins TRBV24-1 to TRBJ2-1, with TRBD2 matching over 9 bases. Sequenced material: whole blood. This clonotype was sampled from an adult who was a healthcare worker with PCR-confirmed SARS-CoV-2 infection or an uninfected control (not recorded which). The CDR3 DNA follows: TGTGCCACCAGTGATCCCGGGACTAGCTTCAATGAGCAGTTCTTC. Translated: CATSDPGTSFNEQFF.